Each of the 25 T cell receptor beta chains below was sequenced from the same sample in a study of T cells in Graves' hyperthyroidism and ophthalmopathy (dated by TCRdb to between 2018 and 2021). The library was prepared using multiplex PCR. The instrument was an Illumina HiSeq 2000. Amplification of TCR beta CDR3 regions was carried out from RNA transcripts. A first-round RT-PCR of the TCR CDR3 used the HTBI primer set with the Qiagen OneStep RT-PCR kit. TCRdb passed the public sequencing reads through fastp at Q25 and MiXCR, retaining productive beta sequences. All rows with the same CDR3 protein become a single entry with the most common DNA and genes. This sample is represented by 500,000 or so distinct CDR3 sequences; roughly a sixth of them were singletons. The biggest ten clones account for about 29% of the sample. Sequencing input: blood. The receptor source for this set is a woman aged 25 to 39 with Graves' ophthalmopathy.

This clonotype appeared a few times. The chain combines TRBV27 with TRBJ2-7; perhaps TRBD2 as D (6 bases). The CDR3 contains 13 residues. CDR1 is MNHEY and CDR2 is SMNVEV in the germline V gene (reference sequence). Trimming shortened V by 2 bases and J by 5 bases, and 10 bases separated the two germline ends. This chain's CDR3 is CASSLVRGNEQYF. CDR3 nucleotides: TGTGCCAGCAGTTTAGTACGGGGGAACGAGCAGTACTTC.

This sequence joins TRBV20-1 and TRBJ2-3, with TRBD2 identical over 13 bases. V shed 6 bases, J shed 4 bases, and the junction held 13 bases outside the gene matches. The CDR3 consists of 17 residues. Germline CDR1 and CDR2: DFQATT and SNEGSKA (reference sequence). CDR3 sequence: CSAAGTSGELGADTQYF. The CDR3 region has the DNA TGCAGTGCCGCCGGGACTAGCGGGGAATTGGGCGCAGATACGCAGTATTTT.

The CDR3 loop reads CASSLPHYNEQFF. CDR3 nucleotides: TGTGCCAGCAGTCTACCTCACTACAATGAGCAGTTCTTC. The chain joins TRBV28 to TRBJ2-1; D is unresolved. The CDR3 length is 13 residues. Germline CDR1 is MDHEN and CDR2 is SYDVKM. Trimming took 5 bases from V and 3 from J, leaving 8 bases between them.

A single count supports this clonotype. This may arise from a read error, as a much more abundant clone is one base away. The gene calls are TRBV28 and TRBJ2-7, with 10 bases that match TRBD1. CDR3 length: 14 amino acids. V dropped 7 bases and J dropped 7; count of bases not matched to a gene: 10. Germline lookup yields CDR1 MDHEN and CDR2 SYDVKM. CDR3 region: CASTGTGATGEQYF. CDR3 DNA: TGTGCCAGCACCGGGACAGGGGCCACAGGGGAGCAGTACTTC.

This clonotype was seen ten or more times. The chain is built from TRBV7-6 and TRBJ2-5, with 7 bases that match TRBD1. The CDR3 totals 14 residues. Germline values: CDR1 SGHVS, CDR2 FNYEAQ. The junction had 4 bases not matched to a gene; V was cut back by 4 bases and J by 2 bases. CDR3 sequence reads: CASSSRTGQETQYF. The CDR3 nucleotides read TGTGCCAGCAGCTCACGGACAGGACAAGAGACCCAGTACTTC. The full variable domain, with the rest looked up from reference TRBV7-6 and TRBJ2-5, is GAGVSQSPRYKVTKRGQDVALRCDPISGHVSLYWYRQALGQGPEFLTYFNYEAQQDKSGLPNDRFSAERPEGSISTLTIQRTEQRDSAMYRCASSSRTGQETQYFGPGTRLLVL.

This clonotype was counted ten times or more. The rearrangement joins TRBV12-3 or TRBV12-4 to TRBJ2-7; the match to TRBD1 covers 8 bases. The length of the CDR3 is 14 residues. The V gene end was trimmed by 5 bases and the J gene end by 3 bases; junction bases not matched to a gene: 6. The CDR3 coding sequence is TGTGCCAGCAGTAACGGACAGGGACACTACGAGCAGTACTTC. This gives the protein CASSNGQGHYEQYF.

The chain recombines TRBV30 with TRBJ1-4; 8 bases map to TRBD1. Germline CDR1 and CDR2: GTSNPN and SVGIG (reference sequence). V was pared by 3 bases and J by 8 bases, with 5 bases of the junction left unmatched. The CDR3 extends over 13 amino acids. Here the CDR3 DNA reads TGTGCCTGGAGATCGACAGGGGTCGAAAAACTGTTTTTT. Its protein is CAWRSTGVEKLFF.

This clonotype has a handful of counts. The chain links TRBV7-2 to TRBJ2-2; a possible D gene is TRBD1 (5 bases). The CDR3 is 15 amino acids. Germline assignment: CDR1 SGHTA and CDR2 FQGNSA. V lost 3 bases and J 4 bases, leaving 12 bases between the germline ends. CDR3 sequence reads: CASSLWGASTGELFF. The CDR3 region has the DNA TGTGCCAGCAGCTTGTGGGGCGCTAGCACCGGGGAGCTGTTTTTT. Full variable domain (remainder filled in from reference TRBV7-2 and TRBJ2-2): GAGVSQSPSNKVTEKGKDVELRCDPISGHTALYWYRQSLGQGLEFLIYFQGNSAPDKSGLPSDRFSAERTGGSVSTLTIQRTQQEDSAVYLCASSLWGASTGELFFGEGSRLTVL.

The CDR3 spells CSANRGRDSNQPQHF. The CDR3 bases are TGCAGTGCCAACAGGGGGAGGGATAGCAATCAGCCCCAGCATTTT. The gene calls are TRBV20-1 and TRBJ1-5; 8 bases line up with TRBD1. The CDR3 loop spans 15 amino acids. With 6 bases clipped from V and 0 bases from J, the junction kept 7 bases outside the gene matches. The germline V gene encodes CDR1 DFQATT and CDR2 SNEGSKA (reference sequence).

This clonotype was picked up many times. The chain recombines TRBV24-1 with TRBJ2-3, with D possibly being TRBD2 (5 bases). CDR3 length: 13 residues. Germline lookup yields CDR1 KGHDR and CDR2 SFDVKD. The V end was cut by 6 bases, the J end by 3 bases, with 9 bases between. CDR3 coding DNA: TGTGCCACCAGTAAGAGGAGGACAGATACGCAGTATTTT. Encoded protein: CATSKRRTDTQYF.

Points on this clonotype: The junction differs from germline at one of its ends, possibly a read error. As DNA, the CDR3 is TGTGCCAGTAGCAGCCGGGACACGGGATACGGGCAGTACTTC. Translating it yields CASSSRDTGYGQYF. This chain links TRBV19 with TRBJ2-7; a weak D match, TRBD1 (6 bases). Germline V gives CDR1 LNHDA, CDR2 SQIVND (reference sequence). CDR3 length: 14 residues.

This clonotype has a count of ten or more. The V call is TRBV7-9, the J call TRBJ2-7, with D possibly matching TRBD2 (7 bases). Trimming took off 5 bases at V and 5 bases at J, with 16 bases between the two ends. Germline CDR1 is SEHNR and CDR2 is FQNEAQ (reference sequence). This CDR3 comprises 14 residues. The CDR3 reads CASSLDGGLDEQYF. CDR3 DNA: TGTGCCAGCAGCCTCGACGGGGGGCTCGACGAGCAGTACTTC.

The V call is TRBV7-2, the J call TRBJ1-1, with D perhaps matching TRBD1 (6 bases). The CDR3 loop spans 15 amino acids. Germline assignment: CDR1 SGHTA and CDR2 FQGNSA. Trimming stripped 4 bases from V and 3 bases from J, with 15 bases between. The CDR3 reads CASSSFTGFYTEAFF. The CDR3 nucleotides are TGTGCCAGCAGCTCTTTTACAGGGTTTTACACTGAAGCTTTCTTT.

J is TRBJ2-7 and V is TRBV15, with D tentatively TRBD2 (5 bases). V was pared by 0 bases and J by 1 base, with 13 bases between. The germline V gene encodes CDR1 LNHNV and CDR2 YYDKDF (reference sequence). There are 16 residues in the CDR3. The CDR3 DNA follows: TGTGCCACCAGCAGAGATGGCAAGACGGGATCCTACGAGCAGTACTTC. It specifies CATSRDGKTGSYEQYF.

The table lists this clonotype with a few counts. This chain uses TRBV19 with TRBJ2-5; 7 bases agree with TRBD1. With V trimmed by 3 bases and J by 1 base, 8 bases remained unmatched. Germline CDR1 and CDR2: LNHDA and SQIVND (reference sequence). This CDR3 has 16 residues. CDR3 sequence (DNA): TGTGCCAGTAGTATCCGGGACAGCAAACTCCAAGAGACCCAGTACTTC. Translation gives CASSIRDSKLQETQYF.

This clonotype was seen a few times. The chain employs TRBV5-1 and TRBJ1-4; TRBD1 agrees at 7 bases. Unmatched junction bases numbered 5, after V lost 3 bases and J lost 0 bases. Germline CDR1 and CDR2: SGHRS and YFSETQ. The CDR3 length is 16 residues. In nucleotides, the CDR3 is TGCGCCAGCAGCTCGGGGGGGACAGCAACTAATGAAAAACTGTTTTTT. Protein product: CASSSGGTATNEKLFF.

This clonotype was seen more than once but under ten times. The chain links TRBV7-9 to TRBJ2-5; perhaps TRBD1 as D (6 bases). V gave up 1 base and J gave up 4 bases, with 13 bases separating them. Germline V gives CDR1 SEHNR, CDR2 FQNEAQ (reference sequence). The CDR3 length is 15 residues. For the CDR3, the DNA is TGTGCCAGCAGCTTAGGTTTACAGGGCTTAGAGACCCAGTACTTC. As protein: CASSLGLQGLETQYF.

In its sample, this clonotype was seen many times. CDR3 coding DNA: TGTGCCAGCACAGGATCCGGGACAGGGAATTCACCCCTCCACTTT. This gives the protein CASTGSGTGNSPLHF. This sequence joins TRBV2 and TRBJ1-6; 9 bases match TRBD1. V trimming: 7 bases; J trimming: 7 bases; junction bases outside the gene matches: 8. The CDR3 length is 15 residues. Germline V gene data show CDR1 as SNHLY and CDR2 as FYNNEI. Variable domain in full (rest from reference TRBV2 and TRBJ1-6): EPEVTQTPSHQVTQMGQEVILRCVPISNHLYFYWYRQILGQKVEFLVSFYNNEISEKSEIFDDQFSVERPDGSNFTLKIRSTKLEDSAMYFCASTGSGTGNSPLHFGNGTRLTVT.

This clonotype was seen ten or more times. The chain employs TRBV7-2 and TRBJ2-5; 8 nucleotides match TRBD2. Germline trimming cut 4 bases from V and 0 bases from J; bases unmatched to any gene: 4. The CDR3 runs to 15 residues. The V gene's germline CDR1 is SGHTA and CDR2 FQGNSA. CDR3 sequence (DNA): TGTGCCAGCAGCTCGGGAGGGGGGTACCAAGAGACCCAGTACTTC. Residues: CASSSGGGYQETQYF.

In its sample, this clonotype was seen many times. The DNA of the CDR3 is TGTGCCAGCAGTTTACCCACGCTCCTCGGACAGGGGGCCATCTACGAGCAGTACTTC. Encoded protein: CASSLPTLLGQGAIYEQYF. The chain has TRBV12-3 or TRBV12-4 and TRBJ2-7, with 11 bases that match TRBD1. The CDR3 has 19 amino acids. V gave up 2 bases and J gave up 3 bases; unmatched junction bases: 15.

This clonotype was detected many times. The V call is TRBV7-8, the J call TRBJ1-5, with 7 bases aligning to TRBD1. Trimming at V came to 5 bases and at J to 7 bases, leaving 11 bases not matched to a gene. Germline V CDR1 and CDR2: SGHVS, FQNEAQ. The CDR3 has 15 amino acids. CDR3 sequence reads: CASSHDRDRGQPQHF. The CDR3 nucleotides are TGTGCCAGCAGCCACGACCGGGACAGAGGACAGCCCCAGCATTTT.

The chain has TRBV19 and TRBJ2-1; 9 bases are shared with TRBD2. The CDR3 loop spans 16 amino acids. The ends lost 5 bases at V and 3 bases at J; junction bases unmatched: 8. Germline V lookup: CDR1 LNHDA, CDR2 SQIVND (reference sequence). CDR3 in DNA: TGTGCCAGTAGTTCGTGGAGTAGCGGGAGCTACAATGAGCAGTTCTTC. Residues: CASSSWSSGSYNEQFF.

The chain has TRBV5-4 and TRBJ2-2, with D tentatively TRBD1 or TRBD2 (6 bases each). The ends were cut back, 2 bases at V and 4 bases at J, with 24 bases in the middle. Germline assignment: CDR1 SGHNT and CDR2 YYREEE (reference sequence). The CDR3 has 19 amino acids. The CDR3 sequence: CASSFPDAGGGLSTGELFF. CDR3 DNA sequence: TGTGCCAGCAGCTTTCCGGACGCGGGTGGGGGGCTTTCCACCGGGGAGCTGTTTTTT.

This clonotype has a count of ten or more. The chain recombines TRBV12-3 or TRBV12-4 with TRBJ1-1; TRBD1 aligns across 8 bases. V dropped 4 bases and J dropped 3; count of bases not matched to a gene: 13. The CDR3 sequence is 17 residues long. This CDR3 reads CASSWSGGTGPDTEAFF. The CDR3 nucleotides read TGTGCCAGCAGTTGGTCAGGGGGCACAGGCCCGGACACTGAAGCTTTCTTT.

V and J are TRBV6-2 or TRBV6-3 and TRBJ2-5, with 16 bases matching TRBD2. Germline CDR1 and CDR2: MNHEY and SVGEGT. V shed 2 bases and J 3 bases; nucleotides not matched to a gene: 12. The CDR3 is made up of 20 amino acids. Written as DNA, the CDR3 is TGTGCCAGCAGTTACGAGCCCGGGACTAGCGGGAGGGCCTGGGAAGAGACCCAGTACTTC. Translation gives CASSYEPGTSGRAWEETQYF.